A single count supports the clone carrying this T cell receptor beta chain. Its matching antigen is unknown. This entry is derived from a study of T-cell memory formation after mild COVID-19. Study results and caveats: CD8+ contracting clones occupied EMRA, while CD4+ ones occupied mainly CM and EM. Certain responding clones were present in pre-infection memory, suggesting participation of cross-reactive memory.

The junction had 7 bases not matched to a gene; V was cut back by 6 bases and J by 4 bases. CDR3 size: 15 residues. TCRdb called the 5' RACE reads again in MiXCR, with one record for every CDR3 protein. Of 300,000 to 350,000 distinct CDR3 sequences in the sample, just under 20% are singletons; the top ten hold 20% to 25%. The sequence derives from a man between 18 and 29 years old who had mild COVID-19 (a few samples of this study predate the infection). Cell type and time point are not known. The sequenced sample consisted of PBMCs or a T cell subset sorted from them (not recorded which). The chain employs TRBV12-3 or TRBV12-4 and TRBJ2-3; 10 positions agree with TRBD2. This chain's CDR3 is CASRVSGGFPDTQYF. DNA for the CDR3: TGTGCCAGCAGGGTTAGCGGGGGGTTCCCAGATACGCAGTATTTT.